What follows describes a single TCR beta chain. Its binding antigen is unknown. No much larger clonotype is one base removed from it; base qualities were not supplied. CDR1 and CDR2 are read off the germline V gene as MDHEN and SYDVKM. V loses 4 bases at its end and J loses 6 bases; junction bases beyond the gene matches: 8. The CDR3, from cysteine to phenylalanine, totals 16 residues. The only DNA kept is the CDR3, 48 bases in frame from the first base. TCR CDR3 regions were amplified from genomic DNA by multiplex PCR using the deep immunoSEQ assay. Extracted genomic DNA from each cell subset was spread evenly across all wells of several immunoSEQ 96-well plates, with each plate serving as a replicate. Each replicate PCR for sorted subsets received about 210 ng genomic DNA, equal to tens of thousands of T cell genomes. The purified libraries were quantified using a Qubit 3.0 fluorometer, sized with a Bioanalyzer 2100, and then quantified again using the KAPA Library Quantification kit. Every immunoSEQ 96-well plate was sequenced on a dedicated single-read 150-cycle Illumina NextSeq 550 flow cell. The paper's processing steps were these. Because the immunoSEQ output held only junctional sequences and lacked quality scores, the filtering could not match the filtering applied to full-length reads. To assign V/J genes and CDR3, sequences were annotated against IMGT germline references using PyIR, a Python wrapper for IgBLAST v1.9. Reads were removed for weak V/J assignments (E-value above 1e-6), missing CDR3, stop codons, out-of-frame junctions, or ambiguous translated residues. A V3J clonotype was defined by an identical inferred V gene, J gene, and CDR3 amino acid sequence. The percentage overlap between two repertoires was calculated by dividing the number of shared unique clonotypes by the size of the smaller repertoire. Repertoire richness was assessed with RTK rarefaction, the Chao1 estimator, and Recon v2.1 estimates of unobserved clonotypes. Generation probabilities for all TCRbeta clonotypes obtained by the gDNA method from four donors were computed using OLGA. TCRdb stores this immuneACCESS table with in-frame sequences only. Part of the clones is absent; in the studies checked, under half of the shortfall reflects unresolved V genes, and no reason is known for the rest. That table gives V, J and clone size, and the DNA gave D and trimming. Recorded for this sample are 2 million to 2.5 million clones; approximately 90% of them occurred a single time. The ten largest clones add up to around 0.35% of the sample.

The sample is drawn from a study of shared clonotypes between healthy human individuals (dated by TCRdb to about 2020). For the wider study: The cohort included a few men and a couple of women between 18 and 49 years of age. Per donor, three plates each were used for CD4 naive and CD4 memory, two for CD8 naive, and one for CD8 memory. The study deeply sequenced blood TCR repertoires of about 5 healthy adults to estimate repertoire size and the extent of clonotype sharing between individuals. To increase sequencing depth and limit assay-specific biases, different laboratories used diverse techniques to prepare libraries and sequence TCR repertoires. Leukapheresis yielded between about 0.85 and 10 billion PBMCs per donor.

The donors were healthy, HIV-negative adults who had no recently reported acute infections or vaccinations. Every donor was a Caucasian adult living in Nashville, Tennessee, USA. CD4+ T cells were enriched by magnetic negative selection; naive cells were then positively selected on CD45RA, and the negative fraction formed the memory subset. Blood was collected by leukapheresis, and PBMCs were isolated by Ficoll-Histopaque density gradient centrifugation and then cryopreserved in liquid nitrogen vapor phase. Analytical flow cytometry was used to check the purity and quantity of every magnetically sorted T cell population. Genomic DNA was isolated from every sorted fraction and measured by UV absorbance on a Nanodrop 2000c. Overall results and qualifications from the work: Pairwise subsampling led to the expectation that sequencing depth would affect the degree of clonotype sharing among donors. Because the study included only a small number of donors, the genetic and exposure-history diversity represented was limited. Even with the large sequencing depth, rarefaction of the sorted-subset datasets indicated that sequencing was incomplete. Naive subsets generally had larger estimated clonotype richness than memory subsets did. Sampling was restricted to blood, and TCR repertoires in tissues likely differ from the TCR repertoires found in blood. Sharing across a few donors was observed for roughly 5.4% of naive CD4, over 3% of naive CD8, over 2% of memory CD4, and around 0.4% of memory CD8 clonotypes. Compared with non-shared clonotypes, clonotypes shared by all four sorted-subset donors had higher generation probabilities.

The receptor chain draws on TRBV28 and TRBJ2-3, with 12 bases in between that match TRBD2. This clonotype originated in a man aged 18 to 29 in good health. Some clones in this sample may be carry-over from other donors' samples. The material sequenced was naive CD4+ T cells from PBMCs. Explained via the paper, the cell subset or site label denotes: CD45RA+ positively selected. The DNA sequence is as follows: TGTGCCAGCAGTTCGACATCTAGCGGGAGGGGGGATACGCAGTATTTT. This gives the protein CASSSTSSGRGDTQYF. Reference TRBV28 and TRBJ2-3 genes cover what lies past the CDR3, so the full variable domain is DVKVTQSSRYLVKRTGEKVFLECVQDMDHENMFWYRQDPGLGLRLIYFSYDVKMKEKGDIPEGYSVSREKKERFSLILESASTNQTSMYLCASSSTSSGRGDTQYFGPGTRLTVL.